Listed below are T cell receptor beta chains from one sample, sequenced in a study of identifying expanded T cells in peripheral blood. Using immunoSEQ multiplex PCR, the repertoire was profiled, and TCRdb retains in-frame clones only, with some absent. The table includes fewer than 80,000 clones, around four fifths detected once. The specimen was blood. The receptors derive from a person aged 18 to 70 in good health. Each CDR3 is given with its conserved first and last residue. Fields, in order: V gene, D gene, J gene, CDR3 protein, CDR3 DNA. The D gene is left open where the match is weak.

V gene: TRBV18
D gene: -
J gene: TRBJ1-2
CDR3 protein: CASSKDRAGGYTF
CDR3 DNA: TGTGCCAGCTCCAAGGACAGAGCGGGTGGCTACACCTTC

V gene: TRBV6-1
D gene: -
J gene: TRBJ1-6
CDR3 protein: CASSGGTLGSSYNSPLHF
CDR3 DNA: TGTGCCAGCAGTGGAGGAACCTTGGGGAGCTCCTATAATTCACCCCTCCACTTT

V gene: TRBV5-6
D gene: -
J gene: TRBJ2-3
CDR3 protein: CASSLQGRTGNTQYF
CDR3 DNA: TGTGCCAGCAGCTTGCAGGGACGCACAGGGAATACGCAGTATTTT

V gene: TRBV7-9
D gene: -
J gene: TRBJ2-2
CDR3 protein: CASSLVGGMNTGELFF
CDR3 DNA: TGTGCCAGCAGCTTAGTGGGGGGTATGAACACCGGGGAGCTGTTTTTT

V gene: TRBV7-2
D gene: -
J gene: TRBJ2-1
CDR3 protein: CASSLVGSDGTYNEQFF
CDR3 DNA: TGTGCCAGCAGCTTAGTAGGGTCGGACGGGACTTACAATGAGCAGTTCTTC

V gene: TRBV29-1
D gene: -
J gene: TRBJ2-4
CDR3 protein: CSVVQGSKNIQYF
CDR3 DNA: TGCAGCGTTGTTCAGGGGTCCAAAAACATTCAGTACTTC

V gene: TRBV2
D gene: -
J gene: TRBJ1-1
CDR3 protein: CASSIQGHTEAFF
CDR3 DNA: TGTGCCAGCTCGATTCAGGGACACACTGAAGCTTTCTTT

V gene: TRBV5-1
D gene: -
J gene: TRBJ2-5
CDR3 protein: CASSVPRGLETQYF
CDR3 DNA: TGCGCCAGCAGCGTACCCCGAGGCCTAGAGACCCAGTACTTC

V gene: TRBV5-1
D gene: -
J gene: TRBJ2-1
CDR3 protein: CASSPGDDSYNEQFF
CDR3 DNA: TGCGCCAGCAGCCCAGGGGACGACTCCTACAATGAGCAGTTCTTC

V gene: TRBV28
D gene: TRBD1
J gene: TRBJ1-2
CDR3 protein: CASSLLGTGNDYGYTF
CDR3 DNA: TGTGCCAGCAGTTTACTCGGGACAGGGAATGACTATGGCTACACCTTC

V gene: TRBV5-1
D gene: TRBD2
J gene: TRBJ2-5
CDR3 protein: CASSLSPVAGGQQETQYF
CDR3 DNA: TGCGCCAGCAGCCTGTCCCCGGTGGCGGGGGGGCAGCAAGAGACCCAGTACTTC

V gene: TRBV7-9
D gene: TRBD1
J gene: TRBJ1-2
CDR3 protein: CASSLGQGASGYTF
CDR3 DNA: TGTGCCAGCAGCTTAGGACAGGGGGCGAGCGGCTACACCTTC

V gene: TRBV21-1
D gene: -
J gene: TRBJ1-2
CDR3 protein: CASSKSTPSPRSYGYTF
CDR3 DNA: TGTGCCAGCAGCAAATCGACCCCGTCCCCGAGGTCCTATGGCTACACCTTC

V gene: TRBV5-1
D gene: TRBD1
J gene: TRBJ2-3
CDR3 protein: CASSLDWDRTGDTQYF
CDR3 DNA: TGCGCCAGCAGCTTGGATTGGGACAGGACGGGAGATACGCAGTATTTT